The text below deals with one T cell receptor (beta chain). The time point here: after neoadjuvant nivolumab, at surgical resection. The sample originates from a study of neoadjuvant anti-PD-1 for oral cavity cancer. Only in-frame clones appear in the TCRdb table, and some are missing; sequencing was by immunoSEQ multiplex PCR. Of over 65,000 clones in the sample, roughly nine tenths were seen once. The source is a person between 40 and 85 years old with oral cavity squamous cell carcinoma. The input for sequencing was PBMCs, taken after nivolumab (anti-PD-1) treatment.

The CDR3 spells CASSKGGQVNYNEQFF. The CDR3 DNA reads as TGTGCCAGCAGCAAAGGGGGACAGGTTAACTACAATGAGCAGTTCTTC. V and J are TRBV21-1 and TRBJ2-1; TRBD1 is the table's D call and was not checked against the DNA. TRBV21-1 is given as a pseudogene. CDR3 length: 16 amino acids.